Shown below are 25 T cell receptor beta chains from a single sample sequenced in a study of cytomegalovirus exposure and HLA in healthy donors. The PCR used 60 Vbeta and 13 Jbeta primers. Here immunoSEQ multiplex PCR was the method, and the copy in TCRdb shows in-frame clones only, minus some. The table has fewer than 250,000 clones, over 75% seen once. The specimen sequenced was PBMCs. The source is a woman between 50 and 59 years old in good health and CMV-seropositive.

The V gene is TRBV5-1, the J gene TRBJ2-5, with D tentatively TRBD2 (6 bases). V gave up 0 bases and J gave up 4 bases, with 13 bases separating them. There are 15 residues in the CDR3. CDR1 is SGHRS, CDR2 YFSETQ, per germline. In nucleotides, the CDR3 is TGCGCCAGCAGCTTGGAGGGACTTCCTGGAGAGACCCAGTACTTC. Its translation: CASSLEGLPGETQYF.

The chain carries TRBV4-3 and TRBJ2-1; no clear D gene. The germline gives CDR1 LGHNA, CDR2 YSLEER. The CDR3 length is 13 residues. The ends were cut back, 2 bases at V and 8 bases at J, with 10 bases in the middle. CDR3 DNA: TGCGCCAGCAGCCAACGTCTCCGGGATGAGCAGTTCTTC. It encodes CASSQRLRDEQFF.

V and J are TRBV6-6 and TRBJ2-2; D is unresolved. CDR3 size: 13 residues. Trimming left V 6 bases short and J 6 bases short, with 11 bases between. Germline CDR1 and CDR2: MNHNY and SVGAGI (reference sequence). The CDR3 DNA follows: TGTGCCAGCAGCCCCCTCCTAGCCGGGGAGCTGTTTTTT. Amino acids: CASSPLLAGELFF.

This clone turned up a few times. The rearrangement links TRBV28 to TRBJ2-1; 7 nucleotides align to TRBD1. Germline V CDR1 and CDR2: MDHEN, SYDVKM. The CDR3 sequence is 14 residues long. Trimming removed 6 bases from V and 8 bases from J; junction bases left unmatched: 10. The CDR3 spells CASSFANRGYEQFF. As DNA, the CDR3 is TGTGCCAGCAGCTTCGCGAACAGGGGCTATGAGCAGTTCTTC.

The chain is built from TRBV18 and TRBJ1-1; 7 bases match TRBD1. Germline trimming cut 2 bases from V and 6 bases from J; bases unmatched to any gene: 6. Germline lookup yields CDR1 KGHSH and CDR2 LQKENI. The CDR3 is 14 amino acids. The CDR3: CASSPDRVGAEAFF. Here the CDR3 DNA reads TGTGCCAGCTCACCAGACAGGGTTGGCGCTGAAGCTTTCTTT.

This sequence joins TRBV6-1 and TRBJ1-1; TRBD1 might be the D (6 bases). The CDR3 extends over 13 amino acids. Trimming removed 3 bases from V and 8 bases from J, with 13 bases in between. Germline-derived CDR1 and CDR2 are MNHNS and SASEGT. The CDR3 nucleotides are TGTGCCAGCAGTGAGGGTCCCGGGACAGAAGCTTTCTTT. It translates to CASSEGPGTEAFF.

This clone was seen a handful of times. The chain uses TRBV5-1 and TRBJ1-2; D unclear. The germline CDR1 and CDR2 sequences are SGHRS and YFSETQ. Trimming left V 0 bases short and J 6 bases short, with 15 bases between. The CDR3 contains 15 residues. The CDR3 sequence is CASSLVGSPRDGYTF. CDR3 bases: TGCGCCAGCAGCTTGGTAGGCAGCCCGAGGGATGGCTACACCTTC.

This clone was observed a handful of times. This rearrangement joins TRBV6-1 to TRBJ2-3; 8 bases align to TRBD2. V was clipped by 3 bases and J by 5 bases; unmatched bases: 16. This CDR3 is built from 18 residues. Per the germline V gene, CDR1 is MNHNS and CDR2 is SASEGT. In nucleotides, the CDR3 is TGTGCCAGCAGTGAGGCCCACCTCGGCGGGGGGCCCGGAGATACGCAGTATTTT. Translating it yields CASSEAHLGGGPGDTQYF.

The genes are TRBV14 and TRBJ2-7; TRBD1 is a possible D gene (5 bases). Germline V gene data show CDR1 as SGHDN and CDR2 as FVKESK. The CDR3 covers 13 residues. Trimming left V 0 bases short and J 7 bases short, with 10 bases between. The CDR3 bases are TGTGCCAGCAGCCAAGAGGCCAGGGCGGAGCAGTACTTC. Translated, it gives CASSQEARAEQYF.

The chain has TRBV7-9 and TRBJ1-6; weak D call: TRBD1 (6 bases). Trimming took off 2 bases at V and 9 bases at J, with 11 bases between the two ends. In germline, CDR1 is SEHNR, CDR2 FQNEAQ (reference sequence). CDR3 length: 14 residues. The CDR3 DNA follows: TGTGCCAGCAGCTTAACATTGGACAGTTCACCCCTCCACTTT. Translated, it gives CASSLTLDSSPLHF.

This clone appeared once. The chain is built from TRBV7-9 and TRBJ2-2; a possible D gene is TRBD1 (5 bases). Germline CDR1 is SEHNR and CDR2 is FQNEAQ (reference sequence). The CDR3 covers 13 residues. Trimming took off 4 bases at V and 10 bases at J, with 13 bases between the two ends. The CDR3 sequence: CASSSKGSAELFF. The CDR3 nucleotides read TGTGCCAGCAGCTCTAAGGGGTCCGCGGAGCTGTTTTTT.

The V and J genes are TRBV30 and TRBJ1-1, with D maybe TRBD1 (5 bases). V lost 1 base to trimming and J lost 0 bases, with 12 bases between them. From germline, CDR1 is GTSNPN and CDR2 SVGIG (reference sequence). The CDR3 has 15 amino acids. The chain's CDR3 is CAWSGQGWMNTEAFF. In DNA form, the CDR3 reads TGTGCCTGGAGTGGCCAGGGTTGGATGAACACTGAAGCTTTCTTT.

This clone was found once. The chain couples TRBV5-1 to TRBJ2-5, with D maybe TRBD2 (5 bases). V gave up 0 bases and J gave up 1 base, with 7 bases separating them. CDR3 length: 14 amino acids. CDR1 is SGHRS and CDR2 is YFSETQ in the germline V gene. The CDR3 region has the DNA TGCGCCAGCAGCTTGGGGGGAGCCCAAGAGACCCAGTACTTC. Amino acids: CASSLGGAQETQYF.

The sample holds a few counts of this clone. The chain uses TRBV6-6 and TRBJ2-6; D unresolved. This CDR3 contains 14 residues. From germline, CDR1 is MNHNY and CDR2 SVGAGI (reference sequence). V lost 5 bases to trimming and J lost 4 bases, with 9 bases between them. The CDR3 is CASSVSRGANVLTF. In nucleotides, the CDR3 is TGTGCCAGCAGTGTATCCAGGGGGGCCAACGTCCTGACTTTC.

The rearrangement uses TRBV27 and TRBJ1-4; D is ambiguous. The CDR3 is made up of 15 amino acids. Per germline, CDR1 MNHEY and CDR2 SMNVEV (reference sequence). V shed 0 bases and J shed 8 bases, with 13 bases lying between them. The CDR3 DNA sequence: TGTGCCAGCAGTTTATCAGGAGGGAACGGAGAAAAACTGTTTTTT. Translation gives CASSLSGGNGEKLFF.

J is TRBJ1-2 and V is TRBV6-1, with D possibly matching TRBD1 (5 bases). There are 13 residues in the CDR3. Trimming removed 4 bases at V and 6 bases at J, with 12 bases between. Germline assignment: CDR1 MNHNS and CDR2 SASEGT. CDR3 residues: CASSVAGTNGYTF. The DNA of the CDR3 is TGTGCCAGCAGTGTTGCAGGGACTAATGGCTACACCTTC.

This chain uses TRBV5-4 with TRBJ2-5, with TRBD2 as a possible D gene (5 bases). This CDR3 region has 16 residues. The V gene's germline CDR1 is SGHNT and CDR2 YYREEE (reference sequence). V gave up 4 bases and J gave up 3 bases, with 19 bases separating them. CDR3 region: CASSKRAGQLKETQYF. The CDR3 nucleotides read TGTGCCAGCAGCAAGAGGGCAGGCCAACTCAAAGAGACCCAGTACTTC.

The count of this clone is one. This sequence joins TRBV7-7 and TRBJ2-5; 9 bases agree with TRBD1. Germline V gives CDR1 SSHAT, CDR2 FNYEAQ (reference sequence). V was pared by 4 bases and J by 4 bases, with 4 bases of the junction left unmatched. This CDR3 has 14 amino acids. This chain's CDR3 is CASSSDRGSETQYF. CDR3 sequence (DNA): TGTGCCAGCAGCTCGGACAGGGGATCAGAGACCCAGTACTTC.

V is TRBV5-1 and J is TRBJ1-1; D ambiguous. This CDR3 comprises 13 residues. Trimming pared 2 bases from V and 1 base from J, leaving 6 bases between. In germline, CDR1 is SGHRS, CDR2 YFSETQ. CDR3 DNA: TGCGCCAGCAGCTTACAAGAGAACACTGAAGCTTTCTTT. Its protein product is CASSLQENTEAFF.

The gene calls are TRBV13 and TRBJ2-2, with TRBD1 identical over 8 bases. The CDR3 has 15 amino acids. The V and J ends lost 5 bases and 2 bases, in that order; junction bases with no gene match: 4. Looked up from germline, CDR1 is PRHDT and CDR2 is FYEKMQ (reference sequence). DNA of the CDR3: TGTGCCAGCAGCCTCGGGACAGGAAACACCGGGGAGCTGTTTTTT. Translation gives CASSLGTGNTGELFF.

The chain links TRBV29-1 to TRBJ1-1, with TRBD1 matching over 9 bases. The CDR3 is made up of 14 amino acids. The germline V gene encodes CDR1 SQVTM and CDR2 ANQGSEA. V lost 5 bases and J lost 10; bases outside the gene matches: 14. CDR3 DNA sequence: TGCAGCGTTACGCAGGGACAGGGAATTATGGGAGCTTTCTTT. It yields the protein CSVTQGQGIMGAFF. The entire variable domain, with the rest obtained from reference TRBV29-1 and TRBJ1-1, is as follows: SAVISQKPSRDICQRGTSLTIQCQVDSQVTMMFWYRQQPGQSLTLIATANQGSEATYESGFVIDKFPISRPNLTFSTLTVSNMSPEDSSIYLCSVTQGQGIMGAFFGQGTRLTVV.

In its sample, this clone was seen many times. The gene calls are TRBV6-1 and TRBJ1-5; D gene ambiguous. The V end lost 3 bases, the J end lost 5 bases, and 11 bases lay between the germline ends. Germline V gives CDR1 MNHNS, CDR2 SASEGT. The CDR3 consists of 14 residues. CDR3: CASSDSAEYQPQHF. The CDR3 coding sequence is TGTGCCAGCAGTGATTCGGCGGAGTATCAGCCCCAGCATTTT.

The chain employs TRBV9 and TRBJ2-2; TRBD1 agrees at 7 bases. Trimming at V came to 0 bases and at J to 2 bases, leaving 4 bases not matched to a gene. CDR1 and CDR2 (germline): SGDLS, YYNGEE. The CDR3 length is 16 residues. CDR3 amino acids: CASSVGGTVNTGELFF. CDR3 DNA sequence: TGTGCCAGCAGCGTAGGGGGGACAGTTAACACCGGGGAGCTGTTTTTT.

The chain links TRBV27 to TRBJ2-5, with D unresolved. The better agreement between TRBJ2-7 and the DNA end casts doubt on the J call. Per the germline V gene, CDR1 is MNHEY and CDR2 is SMNVEV (reference sequence). The CDR3 runs 14 residues. CDR3 region: CASSFLSGGHEQYF. As DNA, the CDR3 is TGTGCCAGCAGTTTTTTGTCCGGCGGCCACGAGCAGTACTTC.

The V call is TRBV2, the J call TRBJ2-3, with D possibly being TRBD2 (5 bases). The CDR3 length is 14 residues. The germline V gene has CDR1 SNHLY and CDR2 FYNNEI. Trimming removed 8 bases from V and 7 bases from J, with 19 bases in between. CDR3 sequence (DNA): TGTGCCAGCGGATTAGCGTGGAAAGGGAATACGCAGTATTTT. Translation: CASGLAWKGNTQYF.